This T cell receptor (beta chain) originates from a study of blood T cell repertoires in COVID-19. Overall study context: There were acute and convalescent COVID-19 samples, and they came from the United States, Italy and Spain.

The germline V gene encodes CDR1 LGHDT and CDR2 YNNKEL (reference sequence). Trimming cost V 4 bases and J 4 bases, with 13 bases left between them. The CDR3 consists of 15 residues. Study members were between about 18 and 89 years old and lived in some 26 US regions. In the authors' methods: Reference gene primer amplification gave nucleated cell count estimates. Sequenced by immunoSEQ multiplex PCR; TCRdb stores in-frame clones only, minus some. V and J calls and clone size are those listed in that table; D and trimming were worked out from the DNA. The repertoire holds almost 200,000 clones, 70% to 90% seen once, with around 8.4% in the top ten.

The sample taken for sequencing was PBMCs or T cells enriched from blood (not recorded which). The genes are TRBV3-1 (or the pseudogene TRBV3-2) and TRBJ2-2; the D gene is possibly TRBD2 (5 bases). This receptor was identified in a young woman who had recovered from COVID-19. The CDR3 DNA reads TGTGCCAGCAGCCTCACAGCCCGGGGCACCGGGGAGCTGTTTTTT. Translated: CASSLTARGTGELFF.